The 30 T cell receptor beta chains in this list originate from one sample, sequenced in a study of beta chain features in type 1 diabetes. The authors reverse transcribed all of the isolated RNA, so sequencing captured expressed TCRB transcripts. Method: immunoSEQ multiplex PCR; TCRdb's copy keeps in-frame clones and lacks some. The sample has about 470,000 clones, 30% seen once. Source material: naive CD4+ T cells from blood. Every receptor here comes from a man aged 18 to 30 in good health.

This chain joins TRBV29-1 and TRBJ2-7; TRBD2 matches 9 bases. V lost 6 bases and J lost 3; bases outside the gene matches: 6. Germline CDR1 is SQVTM and CDR2 is ANQGSEA. The CDR3 extends over 13 amino acids. For the CDR3, the DNA is TGCAGCGTCACCGGACTAGCGAACTACGAGCAGTACTTC. It translates to CSVTGLANYEQYF.

This chain connects TRBV5-1 to TRBJ2-7; D gene uncertain. The CDR3 sequence is 14 residues long. Trimming left V 4 bases short and J 7 bases short, with 18 bases between. CDR1 and CDR2 (germline): SGHRS, YFSETQ. In DNA, the CDR3 is TGCGCCAGCAGCGCACAGACAAATTCAAAAGAGCAGTACTTC. Its protein is CASSAQTNSKEQYF.

The chain employs TRBV10-3 and TRBJ1-5; D gene unclear. Germline V gene sequence: CDR1 ENHRY, CDR2 SYGVKD. Trimming pared 2 bases from V and 0 bases from J, leaving 11 bases between. This CDR3 has 16 amino acids. The CDR3 DNA sequence: TGTGCCATCAGTGAGGTGGCAGCGGCTAGCAATCAGCCCCAGCATTTT. It translates to CAISEVAAASNQPQHF.

A few counts support this clone. The chain combines TRBV29-1 with TRBJ2-7, with unresolved D. V was trimmed by 4 bases and J by 2 bases, leaving 18 bases between them. The CDR3 sequence is 15 residues long. Germline CDR1 SQVTM, CDR2 ANQGSEA. The CDR3 is CSVGYWGYVAYEQYF. The CDR3 DNA is TGCAGCGTTGGGTACTGGGGATACGTCGCCTACGAGCAGTACTTC.

V and J are TRBV6-6 and TRBJ2-7; 8 nucleotides agree with TRBD2. V trimming: 4 bases; J trimming: 4 bases; junction bases outside the gene matches: 9. Germline lookup yields CDR1 MNHNY and CDR2 SVGAGI (reference sequence). This CDR3 is 15 amino acids long. The CDR3 region is CASSLSGSGVYEQYF. CDR3 DNA sequence: TGTGCCAGCAGTTTAAGCGGGAGTGGGGTTTACGAGCAGTACTTC.

This clone has only a few counts. The rearrangement uses TRBV29-1 and TRBJ2-7; D is perhaps TRBD2 (7 bases). Germline V gene data show CDR1 as SQVTM and CDR2 as ANQGSEA. The CDR3 covers 15 residues. The V end lost 0 bases, the J end lost 5 bases, and 17 bases lay between the germline ends. CDR3 bases: TGCAGCGTTGAAGACTGGGGGGGCCCTCGGAACGAGCAGTACTTC. It yields the protein CSVEDWGGPRNEQYF.

The chain combines TRBV14 with TRBJ2-2; TRBD2 matches at 13 bases. This CDR3 region has 16 residues. Losses at the gene ends were 4 bases for V and 7 bases for J; bases not matched to a gene: 6. CDR1 and CDR2 from the germline V gene are SGHDN and FVKESK. CDR3 coding DNA: TGTGCCAGCAGCCGAGGACTAGCGGGAGCCATCGGGGAGCTGTTTTTT. This encodes CASSRGLAGAIGELFF.

This clone was detected a few times. The chain carries TRBV25-1 and TRBJ2-1; a possible D gene is TRBD2 (6 bases). The ends were cut back, 3 bases at V and 6 bases at J, with 12 bases in the middle. CDR3 length: 14 residues. Looked up from germline, CDR1 is MGHDK and CDR2 is SYGVNS. This CDR3 reads CASSEVGGTNEQFF. DNA of the CDR3: TGTGCCAGCAGTGAGGTCGGAGGGACCAATGAGCAGTTCTTC.

The rearrangement uses TRBV29-1 and TRBJ2-4, with TRBD2 matching 7 bases. CDR1 and CDR2 from the germline V gene are SQVTM and ANQGSEA. After removal of 5 bases from V and 3 bases from J, the junction contained 1 base not matched to a gene. The CDR3 length is 12 residues. CDR3 DNA: TGCAGCGTTCCGGGGGGCAAAAACATTCAGTACTTC. Translating it yields CSVPGGKNIQYF. Based on the CDR3 plus reference TRBV29-1 and TRBJ2-4, the full variable domain is SAVISQKPSRDICQRGTSLTIQCQVDSQVTMMFWYRQQPGQSLTLIATANQGSEATYESGFVIDKFPISRPNLTFSTLTVSNMSPEDSSIYLCSVPGGKNIQYFGAGTRLSVL.

This rearrangement joins TRBV13 to TRBJ2-3; D assignment may be TRBD1 or TRBD2 (5 bases each). Per the germline V gene, CDR1 is PRHDT and CDR2 is FYEKMQ (reference sequence). The CDR3 is made up of 13 amino acids. The germline V and J ends were trimmed by 4 bases and 4 bases, with 9 bases remaining between them. The CDR3 reads CASSSRGADTQYF. In DNA, the CDR3 is TGTGCCAGCAGCTCACGGGGCGCAGATACGCAGTATTTT.

The chain recombines TRBV7-2 with TRBJ2-1; D not resolved. V gave up 5 bases and J gave up 0 bases, with 11 bases separating them. This CDR3 region has 15 residues. Per germline, CDR1 SGHTA and CDR2 FQGNSA. CDR3 nucleotides: TGTGCCAGCAGCCCCGTTCAGAGCTCCTACAATGAGCAGTTCTTC. This translates into CASSPVQSSYNEQFF.

A remark on this clone: Other nucleotide sequences from this sample produce the same CDR3. The chain joins TRBV28 to TRBJ2-7; D remains ambiguous. Germline-derived CDR1 and CDR2 are MDHEN and SYDVKM. The ends were cut back, 7 bases at V and 3 bases at J, with 7 bases in the middle. The CDR3 is 11 amino acids. CDR3 sequence reads: CASTGGYEQYF. The CDR3 nucleotides read TGTGCCAGCACGGGCGGCTACGAGCAGTACTTC.

This clone was seen a handful of times. The chain couples TRBV2 to TRBJ2-1; 7 bases map to TRBD1. The CDR3 covers 13 residues. CDR1 and CDR2 from the germline V gene are SNHLY and FYNNEI. V lost 7 bases to trimming and J lost 6 bases; unmatched junction nucleotides: 6. The CDR3 DNA reads as TGTGCCAGCATTGAGGGGGCTCCCAATGAGCAGTTCTTC. This translates into CASIEGAPNEQFF.

The rearrangement joins TRBV7-9 to TRBJ2-1; D perhaps matches TRBD1 (5 bases). This CDR3 is 14 amino acids long. The V gene's germline CDR1 is SEHNR and CDR2 FQNEAQ (reference sequence). V gave up 3 bases and J gave up 7 bases, with 13 bases separating them. CDR3 residues: CASSFSAGWNEQFF. The CDR3, as DNA: TGTGCCAGCAGCTTTAGTGCAGGGTGGAATGAGCAGTTCTTC. The complete variable domain, with remaining parts taken from reference TRBV7-9 and TRBJ2-1, reads DTGVSQNPRHKITKRGQNVTFRCDPISEHNRLYWYRQTLGQGPEFLTYFQNEAQLEKSRLLSDRFSAERPKGSFSTLEIQRTEQGDSAMYLCASSFSAGWNEQFFGPGTRLTVL.

The chain is built from TRBV18 and TRBJ2-1, with TRBD2 matching over 11 bases. With V trimmed by 6 bases and J by 6 bases, 4 bases remained unmatched. The germline V gene encodes CDR1 KGHSH and CDR2 LQKENI. CDR3 length equals 14 residues. In DNA, the CDR3 is TGTGCCAGCTCCCCGGGGACTAGCGGCAATGAGCAGTTCTTC. Protein: CASSPGTSGNEQFF.

The chain joins TRBV30 to TRBJ1-5; TRBD1 is a possible D gene (5 bases). Between the trimmed V and J ends, which lost 1 base and 1 base, there was a span of 14 bases. This CDR3 comprises 16 residues. Germline V lookup: CDR1 GTSNPN, CDR2 SVGIG (reference sequence). The CDR3 sequence: CAWSAKGSGSNQPQHF. CDR3 bases: TGTGCCTGGAGTGCAAAGGGGAGCGGGAGCAATCAGCCCCAGCATTTT.

The chain carries TRBV6-5 and TRBJ2-1; no reliable D call. The germline gives CDR1 MNHEY, CDR2 SVGAGI. The CDR3 extends over 12 amino acids. The ends were cut back, 6 bases at V and 1 base at J, with 4 bases in the middle. This chain's CDR3 is CASRDSYNEQFF. CDR3 in DNA: TGTGCCAGCAGGGATTCCTACAATGAGCAGTTCTTC.

This chain joins TRBV5-4 and TRBJ2-3, with D tentatively TRBD1 (6 bases). This CDR3 is 14 amino acids long. Trimming cost V 7 bases and J 2 bases, with 14 bases left between them. Germline V gene data show CDR1 as SGHNT and CDR2 as YYREEE (reference sequence). CDR3 protein: CASGVAGDTDTQYF. For the CDR3, the DNA is TGTGCCAGCGGTGTGGCAGGGGACACAGATACGCAGTATTTT. The complete variable domain, with remaining parts taken from reference TRBV5-4 and TRBJ2-3, reads ETGVTQSPTHLIKTRGQQVTLRCSSQSGHNTVSWYQQALGQGPQFIFQYYREEENGRGNFPPRFSGLQFPNYSSELNVNALELDDSALYLCASGVAGDTDTQYFGPGTRLTVL.

The chain recombines TRBV5-6 with TRBJ2-7; D possibly corresponds to TRBD2 (5 bases). This CDR3 has 13 amino acids. V shed 5 bases and J shed 5 bases, with 14 bases lying between them. Per the germline V gene, CDR1 is SGHDT and CDR2 is YYEEEE. In nucleotides, the CDR3 is TGTGCCAGCAGTAGACTCCGGGGTCACGAGCAGTACTTC. It codes for CASSRLRGHEQYF.

This clone was detected only a few times. This rearrangement joins TRBV10-3 to TRBJ2-1, with D possibly matching TRBD1 (6 bases). CDR1 is ENHRY and CDR2 is SYGVKD in the germline V gene. The CDR3 has 12 amino acids. The ends were cut back, 11 bases at V and 9 bases at J, with 17 bases in the middle. The CDR3 DNA reads TGTGCCGTACTCAGGGACATGGGTGAGCAGTTCTTC. Translated: CAVLRDMGEQFF.

Concerning this clone: At the DNA level, this CDR3 is encoded by other sequences in the same sample as well. This rearrangement joins TRBV18 to TRBJ1-4; 10 bases line up with TRBD1. The V and J ends lost 3 bases and 7 bases, in that order; junction bases with no gene match: 5. Germline V gives CDR1 KGHSH, CDR2 LQKENI. The CDR3 extends over 15 amino acids. The CDR3 loop reads CASSPPGQGGEKLFF. The CDR3 bases are TGTGCCAGCTCACCGCCAGGACAGGGGGGTGAAAAACTGTTTTTT.

This clone has more than one count but fewer than ten. The CDR3 region is CAWSFQSNQPQHF. CDR3 bases: TGTGCCTGGAGTTTCCAGAGCAATCAGCCCCAGCATTTT. The rearrangement links TRBV30 to TRBJ1-5, with D uncertain. CDR3 size: 13 residues. The germline CDR1 and CDR2 sequences are GTSNPN and SVGIG (reference sequence). The germline V and J ends were trimmed by 2 bases and 1 base, with 6 bases remaining between them.

J is TRBJ1-1 and V is TRBV7-9; unclear D gene. V was shortened by 7 bases and J by 8 bases, with 20 bases between the two germline ends. This CDR3 is built from 14 residues. Germline V CDR1 and CDR2: SEHNR, FQNEAQ (reference sequence). CDR3 DNA sequence: TGTGCCAGCACTCCAGCGCCGGGATCCGACGAAGCTTTCTTT. Translating it yields CASTPAPGSDEAFF.

This clone showed up just a few times. V is TRBV4-2 and J is TRBJ1-4; weak D call: TRBD1 (5 bases). V lost 4 bases to trimming and J lost 8 bases, with 17 bases between them. The CDR3 runs 15 residues. CDR1 is LGHNA, CDR2 YNFKEQ, per germline. CDR3 nucleotides: TGTGCCAGCAGCCCGCTGGACACGGGGCCGGAAAAACTGTTTTTT. Translating gives CASSPLDTGPEKLFF.

A few counts support this clone. The rearrangement links TRBV30 to TRBJ1-1; TRBD1 matches at 10 bases. V shed 4 bases and J 3 bases; nucleotides not matched to a gene: 5. Germline-derived CDR1 and CDR2 are GTSNPN and SVGIG (reference sequence). This CDR3 is 14 amino acids long. This CDR3 reads CAWKTGQGHTEAFF. In DNA, the CDR3 is TGTGCCTGGAAGACGGGACAGGGGCACACTGAAGCTTTCTTT.

The chain employs TRBV7-2 and TRBJ2-7, with D maybe TRBD1 (7 bases). The V end was cut by 1 base, the J end by 4 bases, with 14 bases between. The CDR3 totals 15 residues. The germline V gene encodes CDR1 SGHTA and CDR2 FQGNSA. The CDR3 DNA sequence: TGTGCCAGCAGCTTAGTACCCAGGGGGGAGTACGAGCAGTACTTC. Translation gives CASSLVPRGEYEQYF.

This clone was seen only a few times. The chain has TRBV7-2 and TRBJ2-7; perhaps D is TRBD1 or TRBD2 (6 bases each). CDR1 and CDR2 (germline): SGHTA, FQGNSA. The CDR3 runs 13 residues. Trimming took off 5 bases at V and 7 bases at J, with 15 bases between the two ends. The CDR3 sequence is CASSLLQGGEQYF. The DNA of the CDR3 is TGTGCCAGCAGCCTCCTACAGGGAGGAGAGCAGTACTTC.

This clone was picked up a small number of times. V usage is TRBV7-9 and J usage is TRBJ2-5, with TRBD2 as a possible D gene (6 bases). Trimming removed 5 bases at V and 4 bases at J, with 17 bases between. The CDR3 is 15 amino acids. Germline CDR1 and CDR2: SEHNR and FQNEAQ (reference sequence). CDR3 loop: CASSQSGLKPETQYF. CDR3 nucleotides: TGTGCCAGCAGCCAAAGCGGGCTCAAACCAGAGACCCAGTACTTC.

This clone has just a few counts. The V gene is TRBV4-3, the J gene TRBJ2-5; 8 bases fit TRBD1. Germline CDR1 reads LGHNA; CDR2 reads YSLEER. V dropped 0 bases and J dropped 1; count of bases not matched to a gene: 7. There are 17 residues in the CDR3. The CDR3 reads CASSQERTGWGQETQYF. The CDR3, as DNA: TGCGCCAGCAGCCAAGAAAGGACAGGGTGGGGCCAAGAGACCCAGTACTTC.

The chain is built from TRBV4-2 and TRBJ2-6; 7 bases map to TRBD1. This CDR3 spans 16 amino acids. Trimming cost V 1 base and J 2 bases; bases outside gene matches: 2. Germline-derived CDR1 and CDR2 are LGHNA and YNFKEQ. CDR3 amino acids: CASSQVGTAGANVLTF. The DNA for the CDR3 is TGTGCCAGCAGCCAAGTCGGGACAGCTGGGGCCAACGTCCTGACTTTC.